This TCR beta chain was observed in a study of glioma-infiltrating T cells. General study results and limits: Tissue and blood shared very few CDR3 sequences. Tissue-blood divergence was below expectation in non-neoplastic patients, above in gliomas.

This clonotype was recorded many times. Its antigen is currently unknown. The iRepertoire nested amplicon-rescue multiplex PCR amplified TCR alpha and beta CDR3s from RNA. For one-step reverse transcription and amplification, roughly 85-450 ng of tissue mRNA or PBMC total RNA was used. TCRdb re-derived calls from the multiplex PCR reads in MiXCR, one entry per CDR3 protein. The sample holds 100,000 to 150,000 distinct CDR3 sequences, approximately 26% seen once. Trimming shortened V by 7 bases and J by 2 bases, and 8 bases separated the two germline ends. Germline CDR1 and CDR2: SEHNR and FQNEAQ (reference sequence). This CDR3 is 12 amino acids long.

The source is a human donor with low-grade glioma or glioblastoma, undergoing nonglioma brain surgery, or in good health (not recorded which). Sample: glioma tissue, nonneoplastic brain tissue, or PBMCs (not recorded which). J is TRBJ1-1 and V is TRBV7-9; D is unclear. In DNA, the CDR3 is TGTGCCAGCAACCGGTTCAACACTGAAGCTTTCTTT. This sequence encodes CASNRFNTEAFF.